The rows below give T cell receptor beta chains drawn from one sample of a study of cytomegalovirus exposure and HLA in healthy donors. The data were produced by immunoSEQ multiplex PCR, yet TCRdb's version contains in-frame clones alone and is incomplete. The table lists some 150,000 clones, approximately 86% of them singletons. Sequenced material: PBMCs. The source is a man younger than 35 in good health and CMV-seropositive. CDR3s include the opening cysteine and the closing phenylalanine or tryptophan. The order of the fields is D gene, J gene, V gene, clone size, CDR3 protein, CDR3 DNA. A D gene is named only where the DNA matches it firmly. Clone size is given for some rows only: seen once, a few or many times, or a class if the clone is expanded.

d_gene: TRBD2; j_gene: TRBJ2-3; v_gene: TRBV5-1; abundance: .; CDR3aa: CASSLTSSGGTDTQYF; CDR3nt: TGCGCCAGCAGCTTGACGTCTAGCGGGGGCACAGATACGCAGTATTTT
d_gene: TRBD1; j_gene: TRBJ2-1; v_gene: TRBV6-5; abundance: .; CDR3aa: CASRTGGSYNEQFF; CDR3nt: TGTGCCAGCAGGACAGGGGGCTCCTACAATGAGCAGTTCTTC
d_gene: TRBD1; j_gene: TRBJ2-7; v_gene: TRBV6-1; abundance: .; CDR3aa: CASRGTGGVEQYF; CDR3nt: TGTGCCAGCAGGGGGACAGGGGGCGTCGAGCAGTACTTC
d_gene: .; j_gene: TRBJ1-2; v_gene: TRBV28; abundance: .; CDR3aa: CASRYRAGYTF; CDR3nt: TGTGCCAGCAGATACAGGGCTGGCTACACCTTC
d_gene: .; j_gene: TRBJ2-2; v_gene: TRBV11-3; abundance: .; CDR3aa: CASSLGDGELFF; CDR3nt: TGTGCCAGCAGCCTCGGGGACGGGGAGCTGTTTTTT
d_gene: .; j_gene: TRBJ1-6; v_gene: TRBV14; abundance: few; CDR3aa: CASSSDTINSPLHF; CDR3nt: TGTGCCAGCAGCTCAGATACGATTAATTCACCCCTCCACTTT
d_gene: TRBD2; j_gene: TRBJ2-1; v_gene: TRBV12-5; abundance: .; CDR3aa: CASAPSGGPYNEQFF; CDR3nt: TGTGCTAGTGCCCCAAGCGGGGGGCCCTACAATGAGCAGTTCTTC
d_gene: TRBD2; j_gene: TRBJ2-7; v_gene: TRBV19; abundance: .; CDR3aa: CASSIDRASGSEQYF; CDR3nt: TGTGCCAGTAGTATAGATCGGGCTAGCGGGAGCGAGCAGTACTTC
d_gene: TRBD2; j_gene: TRBJ2-3; v_gene: TRBV7-9; abundance: .; CDR3aa: CASSAGLAGDKDTQYF; CDR3nt: TGTGCCAGCAGCGCCGGACTAGCGGGAGATAAGGATACGCAGTATTTT
d_gene: .; j_gene: TRBJ1-4; v_gene: TRBV18; abundance: .; CDR3aa: CASSPTATNEKLFF; CDR3nt: TGTGCCAGCTCGCCGACAGCTACTAATGAAAAACTGTTTTTT
d_gene: .; j_gene: TRBJ2-4; v_gene: TRBV7-3; abundance: .; CDR3aa: CASSLGAQNIQYF; CDR3nt: TGTGCCAGCTCCTTGGGGGCCCAAAACATTCAGTACTTC
d_gene: TRBD1; j_gene: TRBJ2-3; v_gene: TRBV5-1; abundance: .; CDR3aa: CASSLTGTVATQYF; CDR3nt: TGCGCCAGCAGCTTGACCGGGACAGTAGCAACGCAGTATTTT
d_gene: .; j_gene: TRBJ1-2; v_gene: TRBV4-2; abundance: .; CDR3aa: CASSQGTTYGYTF; CDR3nt: TGTGCCAGCAGCCAAGGGACAACCTATGGCTACACCTTC
d_gene: .; j_gene: TRBJ1-1; v_gene: TRBV7-8; abundance: once; CDR3aa: CASSLVQGGTEAFF; CDR3nt: TGTGCCAGCAGCTTAGTTCAGGGTGGCACTGAAGCTTTCTTT
d_gene: .; j_gene: TRBJ1-2; v_gene: TRBV15; abundance: .; CDR3aa: CATSRDEAGATF; CDR3nt: TGTGCCACCAGCAGAGATGAGGCGGGCGCTACCTTC